This T cell receptor (beta chain) was captured in a study of blood T cell repertoires in COVID-19. Study overall: COVID-19 samples from acute and convalescent phases originated in the United States, Italy and Spain.

V dropped 0 bases and J dropped 0 bases, with 4 bases sitting between them. The CDR3 is 14 amino acids. CDR1 LGHNA and CDR2 YSLEER come from the germline V gene. Cohort placement rested on clinical history that participants reported themselves. With regard to this clone: Other nucleotide sequences from this sample produce the same CDR3.

Original processing methods: The assay estimated nucleated cells by amplifying reference gene primers. The data were produced by immunoSEQ multiplex PCR, yet TCRdb's version contains in-frame clones alone and is incomplete. From that table come the V and J calls and clone size; the DNA was used to work out D and trimming. This table has 260,000 or so clones, roughly 87% appearing once. The chain is built from TRBV4-3 and TRBJ2-3; no clear D. The sample comprised PBMCs or T cells enriched from blood (not recorded which). This receptor was taken from a woman aged 25 to 39 with acute COVID-19. In DNA form, the CDR3 reads TGCGCCAGCAGCCAAGACAGAAGCACAGATACGCAGTATTTT. This gives the protein CASSQDRSTDTQYF.